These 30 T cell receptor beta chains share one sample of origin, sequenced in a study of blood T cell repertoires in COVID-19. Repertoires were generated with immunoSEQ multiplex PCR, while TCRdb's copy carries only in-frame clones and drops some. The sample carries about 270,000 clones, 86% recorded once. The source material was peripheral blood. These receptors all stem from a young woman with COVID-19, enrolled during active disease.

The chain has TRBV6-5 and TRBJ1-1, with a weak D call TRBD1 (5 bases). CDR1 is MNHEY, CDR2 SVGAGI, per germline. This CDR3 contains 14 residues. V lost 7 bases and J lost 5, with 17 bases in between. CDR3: CASTSVGGKTEAFF. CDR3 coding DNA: TGTGCCAGCACCTCGGTGGGGGGAAAAACTGAAGCTTTCTTT.

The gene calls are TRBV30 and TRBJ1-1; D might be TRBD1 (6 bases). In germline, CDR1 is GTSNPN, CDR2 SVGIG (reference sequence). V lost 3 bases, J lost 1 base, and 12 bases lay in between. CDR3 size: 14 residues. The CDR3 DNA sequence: TGTGCCTGGAGCGCGTGGGGACAGAACACTGAAGCTTTCTTT. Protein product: CAWSAWGQNTEAFF.

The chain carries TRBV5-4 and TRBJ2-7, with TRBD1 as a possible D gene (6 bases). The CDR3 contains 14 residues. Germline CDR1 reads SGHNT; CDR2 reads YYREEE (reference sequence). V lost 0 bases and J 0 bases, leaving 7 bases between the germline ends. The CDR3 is CASSLGGGSYEQYF. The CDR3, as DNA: TGTGCCAGCAGCTTGGGAGGGGGCTCCTACGAGCAGTACTTC.

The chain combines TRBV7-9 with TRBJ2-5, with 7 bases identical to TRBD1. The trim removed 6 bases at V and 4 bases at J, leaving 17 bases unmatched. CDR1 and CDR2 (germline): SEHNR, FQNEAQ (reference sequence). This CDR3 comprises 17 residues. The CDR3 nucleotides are TGTGCCAGCAGTCCTTTTACGGTCCTCTCAGGGGGAGAGACCCAGTACTTC. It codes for CASSPFTVLSGGETQYF. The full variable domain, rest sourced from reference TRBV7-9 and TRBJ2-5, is DTGVSQNPRHKITKRGQNVTFRCDPISEHNRLYWYRQTLGQGPEFLTYFQNEAQLEKSRLLSDRFSAERPKGSFSTLEIQRTEQGDSAMYLCASSPFTVLSGGETQYFGPGTRLLVL.

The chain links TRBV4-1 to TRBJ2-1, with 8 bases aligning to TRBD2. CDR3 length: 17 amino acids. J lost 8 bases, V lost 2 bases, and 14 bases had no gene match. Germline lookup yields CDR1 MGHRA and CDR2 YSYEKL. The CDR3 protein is CASSQLAGGSSSHEQFF. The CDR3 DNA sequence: TGCGCCAGCAGCCAACTAGCGGGTGGGTCCTCTTCCCATGAGCAGTTCTTC.

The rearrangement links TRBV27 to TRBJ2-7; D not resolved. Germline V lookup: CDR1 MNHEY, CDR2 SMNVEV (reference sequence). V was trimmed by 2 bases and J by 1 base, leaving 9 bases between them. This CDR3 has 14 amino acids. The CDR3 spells CASSLASYSYEQYF. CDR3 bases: TGTGCCAGCAGTTTAGCGTCCTATTCCTACGAGCAGTACTTC.

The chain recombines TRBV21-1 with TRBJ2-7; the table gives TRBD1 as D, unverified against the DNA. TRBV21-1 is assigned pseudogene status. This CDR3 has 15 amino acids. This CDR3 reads CASSKEGTGIYEQYF. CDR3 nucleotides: TGTGCCAGCAGCAAAGAGGGGACAGGGATCTACGAGCAGTACTTC.

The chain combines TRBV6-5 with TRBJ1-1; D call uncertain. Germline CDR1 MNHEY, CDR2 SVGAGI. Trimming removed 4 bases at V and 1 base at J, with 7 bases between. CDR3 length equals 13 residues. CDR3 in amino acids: CASSWEQNTEAFF. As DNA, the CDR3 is TGTGCCAGCAGTTGGGAGCAGAACACTGAAGCTTTCTTT.

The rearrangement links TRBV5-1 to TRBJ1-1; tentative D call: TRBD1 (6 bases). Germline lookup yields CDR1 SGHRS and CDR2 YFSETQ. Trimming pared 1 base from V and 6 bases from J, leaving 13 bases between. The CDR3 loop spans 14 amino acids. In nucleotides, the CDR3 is TGCGCCAGCAGCTTGTACGGGGAGGGGGCTGAAGCTTTCTTT. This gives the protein CASSLYGEGAEAFF. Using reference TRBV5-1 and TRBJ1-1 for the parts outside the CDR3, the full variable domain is KAGVTQTPRYLIKTRGQQVTLSCSPISGHRSVSWYQQTPGQGLQFLFEYFSETQRNKGNFPGRFSGRQFSNSRSEMNVSTLELGDSALYLCASSLYGEGAEAFFGQGTRLTVV.

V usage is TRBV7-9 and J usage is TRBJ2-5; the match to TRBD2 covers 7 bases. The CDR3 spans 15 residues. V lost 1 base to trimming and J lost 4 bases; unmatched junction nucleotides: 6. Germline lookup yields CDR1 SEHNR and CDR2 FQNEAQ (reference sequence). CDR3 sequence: CASSLGGGQVETQYF. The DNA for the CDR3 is TGTGCCAGCAGCTTAGGGGGAGGGCAAGTAGAGACCCAGTACTTC.

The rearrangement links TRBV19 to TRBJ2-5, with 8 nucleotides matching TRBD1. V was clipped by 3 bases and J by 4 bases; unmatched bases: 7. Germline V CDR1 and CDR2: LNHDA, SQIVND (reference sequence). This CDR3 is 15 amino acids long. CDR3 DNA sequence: TGTGCCAGTAGTATTTGGACAGGGTGGGGAGAGACCCAGTACTTC. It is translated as CASSIWTGWGETQYF.

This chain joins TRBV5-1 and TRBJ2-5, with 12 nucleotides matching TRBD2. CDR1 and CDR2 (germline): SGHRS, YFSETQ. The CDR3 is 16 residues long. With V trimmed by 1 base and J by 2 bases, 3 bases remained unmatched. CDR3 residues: CASSLPSGGEQETQYF. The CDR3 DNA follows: TGCGCCAGCAGCTTGCCTAGCGGGGGGGAACAAGAGACCCAGTACTTC.

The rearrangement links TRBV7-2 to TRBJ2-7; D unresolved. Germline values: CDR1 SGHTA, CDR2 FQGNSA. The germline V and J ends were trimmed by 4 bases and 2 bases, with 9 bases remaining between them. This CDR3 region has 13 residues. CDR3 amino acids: CASSSDMTYEQYF. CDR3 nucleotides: TGTGCCAGCAGCTCCGACATGACCTACGAGCAGTACTTC.

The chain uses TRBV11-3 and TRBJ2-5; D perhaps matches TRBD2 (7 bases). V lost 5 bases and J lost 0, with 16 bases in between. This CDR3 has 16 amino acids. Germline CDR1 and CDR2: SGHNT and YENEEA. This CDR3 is CASSLRGGGDQETQYF. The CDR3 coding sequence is TGTGCCAGCAGCCTAAGAGGCGGGGGCGACCAAGAGACCCAGTACTTC.

The CDR3 protein is CASRESRGYGYTF. The CDR3 DNA reads TGTGCCAGCCGGGAGAGTAGGGGCTATGGCTACACCTTC. This chain joins TRBV25-1 and TRBJ1-2, with a tentative D call TRBD1 (5 bases). Per the germline V gene, CDR1 is MGHDK and CDR2 is SYGVNS. CDR3 length: 13 amino acids. The V end lost 8 bases, the J end lost 4 bases, and 14 bases lay between the germline ends.

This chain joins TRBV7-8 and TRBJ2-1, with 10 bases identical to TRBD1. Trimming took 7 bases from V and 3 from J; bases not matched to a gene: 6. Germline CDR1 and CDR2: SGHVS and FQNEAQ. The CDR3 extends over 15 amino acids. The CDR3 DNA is TGTGCCAGCACCTTGGGGGACAGGGGCTACAATGAGCAGTTCTTC. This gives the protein CASTLGDRGYNEQFF.

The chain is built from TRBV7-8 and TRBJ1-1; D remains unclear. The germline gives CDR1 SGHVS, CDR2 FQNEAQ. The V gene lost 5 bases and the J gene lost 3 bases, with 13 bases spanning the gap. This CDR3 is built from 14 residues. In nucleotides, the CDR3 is TGTGCCAGCAGCCTACCAGGTCCCCACACTGAAGCTTTCTTT. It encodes CASSLPGPHTEAFF.

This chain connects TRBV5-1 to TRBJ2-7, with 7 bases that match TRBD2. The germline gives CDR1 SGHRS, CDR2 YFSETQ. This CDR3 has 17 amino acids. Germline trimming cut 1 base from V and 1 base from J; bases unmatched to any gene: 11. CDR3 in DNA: TGCGCCAGCAGCTTGTTGGGGCCGGGGGGTCCATCCTACGAGCAGTACTTC. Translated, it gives CASSLLGPGGPSYEQYF.

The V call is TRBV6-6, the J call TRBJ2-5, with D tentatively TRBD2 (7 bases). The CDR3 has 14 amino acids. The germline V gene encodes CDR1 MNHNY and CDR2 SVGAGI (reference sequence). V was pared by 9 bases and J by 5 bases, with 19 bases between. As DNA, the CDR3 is TGTGCCAGTACCTCAGGGGTCGGGGGGGAGACCCAGTACTTC. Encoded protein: CASTSGVGGETQYF.

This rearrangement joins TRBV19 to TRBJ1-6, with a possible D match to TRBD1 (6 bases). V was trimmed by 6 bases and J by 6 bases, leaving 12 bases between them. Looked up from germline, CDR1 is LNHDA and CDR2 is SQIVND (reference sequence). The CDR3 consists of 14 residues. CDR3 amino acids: CASSLAGVNSPLHF. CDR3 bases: TGTGCCAGTAGCCTTGCAGGGGTTAATTCACCCCTCCACTTT.

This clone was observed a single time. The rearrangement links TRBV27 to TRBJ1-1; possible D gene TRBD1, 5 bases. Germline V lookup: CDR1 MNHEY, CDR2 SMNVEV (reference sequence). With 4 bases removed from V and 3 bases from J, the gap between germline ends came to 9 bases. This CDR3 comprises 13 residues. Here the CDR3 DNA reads TGTGCCAGCAGTTACTGGGGGGACACTGAAGCTTTCTTT. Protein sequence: CASSYWGDTEAFF.

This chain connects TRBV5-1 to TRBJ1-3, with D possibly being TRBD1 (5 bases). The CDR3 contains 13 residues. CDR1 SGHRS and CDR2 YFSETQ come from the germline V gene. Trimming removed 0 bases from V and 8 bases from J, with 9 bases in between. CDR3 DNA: TGCGCCAGCAGCTTGGGACTAGGGGACACCATATATTTT. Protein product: CASSLGLGDTIYF.

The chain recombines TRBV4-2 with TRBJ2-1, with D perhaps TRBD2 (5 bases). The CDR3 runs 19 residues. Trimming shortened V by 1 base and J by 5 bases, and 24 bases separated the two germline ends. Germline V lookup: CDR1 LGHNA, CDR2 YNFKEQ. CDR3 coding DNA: TGTGCCAGCAGCCAAGTTTTTTCTCCGGTCCCCGTCGGGGACAATGAGCAGTTCTTC. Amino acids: CASSQVFSPVPVGDNEQFF.

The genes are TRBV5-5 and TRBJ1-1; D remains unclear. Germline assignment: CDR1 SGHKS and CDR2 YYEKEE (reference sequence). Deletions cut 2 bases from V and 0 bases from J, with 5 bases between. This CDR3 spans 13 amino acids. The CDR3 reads CASSLYMNTEAFF. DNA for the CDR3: TGTGCCAGCAGCTTATATATGAACACTGAAGCTTTCTTT.

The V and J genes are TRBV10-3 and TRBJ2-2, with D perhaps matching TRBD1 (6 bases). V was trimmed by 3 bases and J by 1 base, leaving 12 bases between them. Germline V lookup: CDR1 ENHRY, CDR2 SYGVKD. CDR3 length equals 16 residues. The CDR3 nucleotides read TGTGCCATCAGTGACAGAGGGGGATTGAACACCGGGGAGCTGTTTTTT. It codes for CAISDRGGLNTGELFF.

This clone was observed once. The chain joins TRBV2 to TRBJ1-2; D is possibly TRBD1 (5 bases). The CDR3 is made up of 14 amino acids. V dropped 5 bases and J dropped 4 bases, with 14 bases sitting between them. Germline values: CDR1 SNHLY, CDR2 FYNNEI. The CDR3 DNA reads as TGTGCCAGCAGTACATACACGGGGGGCTATGGCTACACCTTC. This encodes CASSTYTGGYGYTF.

Here the CDR3 reads CASSSGLLLTYEQYF. In nucleotides, the CDR3 is TGTGCCAGCAGCTCGGGACTCTTGCTCACGTACGAGCAGTACTTC. The chain employs TRBV7-2 and TRBJ2-7, with D maybe TRBD2 (6 bases). Germline V gene lookup returns CDR1 SGHTA and CDR2 FQGNSA. V lost 4 bases and J 4 bases, leaving 17 bases between the germline ends. CDR3 length: 15 residues.

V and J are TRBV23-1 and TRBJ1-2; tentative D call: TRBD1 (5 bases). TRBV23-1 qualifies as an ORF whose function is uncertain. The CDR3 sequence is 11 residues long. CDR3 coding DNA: TGCCCGGGGGAGGGGTGCGATGGCTACACCTTC. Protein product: CPGEGCDGYTF.

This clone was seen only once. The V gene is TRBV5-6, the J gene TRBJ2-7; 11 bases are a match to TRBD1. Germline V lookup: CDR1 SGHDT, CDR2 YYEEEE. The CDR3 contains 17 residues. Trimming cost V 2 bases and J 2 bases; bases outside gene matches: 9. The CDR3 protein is CASSLYGTGGGAYEQYF. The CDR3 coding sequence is TGTGCCAGCAGCTTATACGGGACAGGGGGAGGGGCCTACGAGCAGTACTTC.

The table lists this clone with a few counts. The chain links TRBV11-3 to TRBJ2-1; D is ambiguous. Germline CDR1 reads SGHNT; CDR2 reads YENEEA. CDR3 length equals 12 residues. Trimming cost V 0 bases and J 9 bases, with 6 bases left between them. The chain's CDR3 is CASSLDLSEQFF. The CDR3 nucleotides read TGTGCCAGCAGCTTAGACTTGTCTGAGCAGTTCTTC.